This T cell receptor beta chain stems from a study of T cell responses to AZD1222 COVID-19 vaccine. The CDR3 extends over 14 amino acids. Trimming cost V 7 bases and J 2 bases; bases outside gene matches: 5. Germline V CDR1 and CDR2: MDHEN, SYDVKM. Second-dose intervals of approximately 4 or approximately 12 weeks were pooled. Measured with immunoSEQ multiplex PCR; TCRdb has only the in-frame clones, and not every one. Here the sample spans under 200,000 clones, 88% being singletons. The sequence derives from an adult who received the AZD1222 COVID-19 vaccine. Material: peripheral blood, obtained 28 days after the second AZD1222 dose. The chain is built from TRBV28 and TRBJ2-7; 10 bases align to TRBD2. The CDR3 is CASTWTSGPYEQYF. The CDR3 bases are TGTGCCAGCACCTGGACTAGCGGTCCCTACGAGCAGTACTTC.